The clone carrying this T cell receptor (beta chain) was seen repeatedly, ten times or more. The data originate from a study of early T cells in non-severe SARS-CoV-2 infection. From the 5' RACE reads, TCRdb called clonotypes with MiXCR, one entry per CDR3 protein. The sample yields approximately 81,000 distinct CDR3 sequences, under 15% seen once. This clonotype was obtained from an adult who was a healthcare worker with PCR-confirmed SARS-CoV-2 infection or an uninfected control (not recorded which). The sample comprised whole blood.

The CDR3 protein is CASSSRMGGEWGTEAFF. The CDR3 DNA sequence: TGTGCCAGCAGTTCCCGAATGGGTGGTGAATGGGGCACTGAAGCTTTCTTT. The rearrangement joins TRBV12-3 or TRBV12-4 to TRBJ1-1, with D unresolved. The CDR3 loop spans 17 amino acids. The V end lost 4 bases, the J end lost 4 bases, and 22 bases lay between the germline ends.